These 27 T cell receptor beta chains share one sample of origin, sequenced in a study of T cells expressing NK-cell markers. Following a re-call of the 5' RACE reads, TCRdb has one entry per CDR3 protein and lacks DNA. This sample's table has 550,000 to 600,000 distinct CDR3 sequences. The sequencing input was blood T cells: a sorted CD56 or NKG2C T cell subset, CD4+ or CD8+ T cells, or bulk PBMC T cells (not recorded which). These receptors originate from a young man in good health.

J is TRBJ1-2 and V is TRBV7-2. CDR1 is SGHTA and CDR2 is FQGNSA in the germline V gene. The CDR3 consists of 15 residues. CDR3 loop: CASSLAGGANYGYTF.

V gene TRBV6-1 combines with J gene TRBJ2-1. The CDR3 contains 13 residues. The V gene's germline CDR1 is MNHNS and CDR2 SASEGT. CDR3 sequence: CASSESFVNEQFF.

J is TRBJ1-2 and V is TRBV15. This CDR3 comprises 15 residues. CDR1 and CDR2 (germline): LNHNV, YYDKDF (reference sequence). This CDR3 is CATSTVWEGSRGYTF.

This rearrangement joins TRBV12-3 or TRBV12-4 to TRBJ2-1; the D call from TCRdb, TRBD1, cannot be confirmed without DNA. The CDR3 loop spans 13 amino acids. Here the CDR3 reads CASSLNGQGTQFF.

The chain employs TRBV6-5 and TRBJ2-7; without DNA, the TCRdb call of TRBD2 cannot be checked. Per germline, CDR1 MNHEY and CDR2 SVGAGI. This CDR3 spans 17 amino acids. CDR3 in amino acids: CASSYSPSGTHSYEQYF.

The chain links TRBV20-1 to TRBJ2-1. Germline V gives CDR1 DFQATT, CDR2 SNEGSKA (reference sequence). The CDR3 spans 16 residues. The CDR3 is CSARDLVGGPYNEQFF.

This sequence joins TRBV12-3 or TRBV12-4 and TRBJ2-2; TCRdb designates TRBD1, a call that cannot be tested without DNA. The CDR3 has 14 amino acids. Here the CDR3 reads CATCDVRGFGELFF.

This chain uses TRBV12-3 or TRBV12-4 with TRBJ1-2. The CDR3 extends over 12 amino acids. This chain's CDR3 is CASSFNIVGYTF.

The genes are TRBV12-3 or TRBV12-4 and TRBJ2-5; TCRdb reports TRBD1, a call that lacks DNA to check it against. The CDR3 contains 14 residues. The CDR3 protein is CASSLETGSETQYF.

The chain links TRBV30 to TRBJ2-1; TCRdb's D call, TRBD1, is unchecked because there is no DNA. CDR3 size: 13 residues. Germline values: CDR1 GTSNPN, CDR2 SVGIG (reference sequence). The CDR3 region is CAWSTTGYNEQFF.

The chain joins TRBV7-9 to TRBJ1-1; TCRdb picks TRBD1, but there is no DNA to check that call. The length of the CDR3 is 16 residues. Germline lookup yields CDR1 SEHNR and CDR2 FQNEAQ (reference sequence). This CDR3 reads CASSPSGIVADTEAFF.

The chain carries TRBV5-1 and TRBJ1-1; TCRdb proposes TRBD1, but this gene call is untestable without DNA. This CDR3 has 14 amino acids. Looked up from germline, CDR1 is SGHRS and CDR2 is YFSETQ. The CDR3 sequence is CASSPRGRSTEAFF. The whole variable domain, remainder taken from reference TRBV5-1 and TRBJ1-1, is KAGVTQTPRYLIKTRGQQVTLSCSPISGHRSVSWYQQTPGQGLQFLFEYFSETQRNKGNFPGRFSGRQFSNSRSEMNVSTLELGDSALYLCASSPRGRSTEAFFGQGTRLTVV.

This chain links TRBV21-1 with TRBJ2-3; TCRdb names TRBD2, which stays unverified in the absence of DNA. TRBV21-1 is deemed a pseudogene. The CDR3 runs 15 residues. The CDR3 reads CASRYSSGSTDTQYF.

The chain couples TRBV27 to TRBJ2-3; TCRdb names TRBD2, which stays unverified in the absence of DNA. The germline CDR1 and CDR2 sequences are MNHEY and SMNVEV (reference sequence). The CDR3 consists of 18 residues. The CDR3 reads CASSLSLDVAGRTDTQYF.

The chain couples TRBV12-3 or TRBV12-4 to TRBJ1-5; the D call from TCRdb, TRBD1, cannot be confirmed without DNA. CDR3 size: 15 residues. The CDR3 reads CASRSTGYSNQPQHF.

This chain joins TRBV5-1 and TRBJ1-1. This CDR3 is built from 15 residues. Germline CDR1 SGHRS, CDR2 YFSETQ. The CDR3 loop is CASSLQASRGTEAFF.

The rearrangement joins TRBV15 to TRBJ2-1; TCRdb outputs TRBD2, but without DNA this stays unchecked. The germline V gene has CDR1 LNHNV and CDR2 YYDKDF (reference sequence). CDR3 length: 17 amino acids. CDR3: CATSTYHPASVFVEQFF.

The chain employs TRBV12-3 or TRBV12-4 and TRBJ2-3; TCRdb selects TRBD1, and the lack of DNA leaves this call unchecked. The CDR3 is 14 residues long. CDR3 sequence: CASSHRAIQDTQYF.

V is TRBV12-3 or TRBV12-4 and J is TRBJ2-3; absent DNA, TCRdb's TRBD2 call cannot be checked. The length of the CDR3 is 11 residues. CDR3: CASSFGGSQYF.

J is TRBJ1-5 and V is TRBV7-2; lacking DNA, the TRBD1 call made by TCRdb goes unchecked. The CDR3 runs 16 residues. CDR1 and CDR2 (germline): SGHTA, FQGNSA. The CDR3 spells CASNGQGAASNQPQHF.

CDR3 region: CSARGTSGRPYEQYF. V usage is TRBV20-1 and J usage is TRBJ2-7; as DNA is missing, the TRBD2 call by TCRdb cannot be tested. The germline gives CDR1 DFQATT, CDR2 SNEGSKA (reference sequence). The CDR3 spans 15 residues.

V gene TRBV20-1 combines with J gene TRBJ1-5; the TRBD1 assignment by TCRdb is unverifiable without DNA. CDR1 is DFQATT and CDR2 is SNEGSKA in the germline V gene (reference sequence). This CDR3 has 15 residues. The CDR3 sequence is CSAPDREDGNQPQHF.

V is TRBV6-1 and J is TRBJ2-5; TCRdb's assignment of TRBD2 cannot be checked, as there is no DNA. Germline CDR1 and CDR2: MNHNS and SASEGT. The CDR3 runs 17 residues. This CDR3 is CASSELRAGGPGETQYF.

The rearrangement joins TRBV29-1 to TRBJ1-2. The germline V gene has CDR1 SQVTM and CDR2 ANQGSEA. The CDR3 runs 13 residues. This CDR3 reads CSVSQGTISSYTF. The full variable domain, in which reference TRBV29-1 and TRBJ1-2 provide the parts outside the CDR3, is SAVISQKPSRDICQRGTSLTIQCQVDSQVTMMFWYRQQPGQSLTLIATANQGSEATYESGFVIDKFPISRPNLTFSTLTVSNMSPEDSSIYLCSVSQGTISSYTFGSGTRLTVV.

The chain uses TRBV11-2 and TRBJ2-3; as DNA is missing, the TRBD2 call by TCRdb cannot be tested. The germline gives CDR1 SGHAT, CDR2 FQNNGV. The CDR3 sequence is 18 residues long. CDR3 region: CASSSGMAGGPLTDTQYF.

The chain's CDR3 is CATSDSAGMPFF. The V call is TRBV24-1, the J call TRBJ2-1; TCRdb indicates TRBD1, and absent DNA this call remains unverified. This CDR3 has 12 amino acids. Germline V lookup: CDR1 KGHDR, CDR2 SFDVKD.

This rearrangement joins TRBV20-1 to TRBJ2-1; TCRdb designates TRBD1, a call that cannot be tested without DNA. The germline V gene encodes CDR1 DFQATT and CDR2 SNEGSKA (reference sequence). The CDR3 is 18 residues long. The chain's CDR3 is CSARDLTSGRGSYNEQFF.